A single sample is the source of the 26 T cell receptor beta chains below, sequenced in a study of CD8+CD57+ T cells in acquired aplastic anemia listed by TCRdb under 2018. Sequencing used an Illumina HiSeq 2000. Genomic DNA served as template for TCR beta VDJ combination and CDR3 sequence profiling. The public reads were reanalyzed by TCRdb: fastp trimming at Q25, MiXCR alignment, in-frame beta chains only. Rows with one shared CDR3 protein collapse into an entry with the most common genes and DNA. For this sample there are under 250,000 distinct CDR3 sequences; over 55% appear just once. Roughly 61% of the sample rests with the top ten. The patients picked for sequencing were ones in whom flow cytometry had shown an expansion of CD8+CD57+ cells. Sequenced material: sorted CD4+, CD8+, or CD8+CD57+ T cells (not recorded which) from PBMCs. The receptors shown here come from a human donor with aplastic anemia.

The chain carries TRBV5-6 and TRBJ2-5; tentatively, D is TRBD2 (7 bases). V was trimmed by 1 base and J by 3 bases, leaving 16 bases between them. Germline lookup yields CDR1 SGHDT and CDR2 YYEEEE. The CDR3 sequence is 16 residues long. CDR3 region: CASSLSGWGGEETQYF. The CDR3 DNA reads TGTGCCAGCAGCTTGAGTGGCTGGGGGGGCGAAGAGACCCAGTACTTC.

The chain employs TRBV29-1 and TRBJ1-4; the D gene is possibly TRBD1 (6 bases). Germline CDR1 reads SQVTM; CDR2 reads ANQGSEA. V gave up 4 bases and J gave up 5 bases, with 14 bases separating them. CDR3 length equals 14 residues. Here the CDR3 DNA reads TGCAGCGTTGCGGTGGGGGCGAGAAATGAAAAACTGTTTTTT. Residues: CSVAVGARNEKLFF.

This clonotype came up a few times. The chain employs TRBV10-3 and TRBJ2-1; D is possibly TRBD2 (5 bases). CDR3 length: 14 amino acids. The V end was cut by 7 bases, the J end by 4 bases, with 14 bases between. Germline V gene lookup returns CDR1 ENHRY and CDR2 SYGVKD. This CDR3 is CAITAREGYNEQFF. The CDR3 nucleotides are TGTGCCATCACCGCGAGGGAAGGTTACAATGAGCAGTTCTTC.

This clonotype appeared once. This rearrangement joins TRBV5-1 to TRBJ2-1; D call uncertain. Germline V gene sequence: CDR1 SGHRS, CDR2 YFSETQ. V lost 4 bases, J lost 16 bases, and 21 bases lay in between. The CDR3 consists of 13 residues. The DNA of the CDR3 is TGCGCCAGCAGCGCTCGCCCCCTCACGTTCGGCTTCTTC. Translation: CASSARPLTFGFF.

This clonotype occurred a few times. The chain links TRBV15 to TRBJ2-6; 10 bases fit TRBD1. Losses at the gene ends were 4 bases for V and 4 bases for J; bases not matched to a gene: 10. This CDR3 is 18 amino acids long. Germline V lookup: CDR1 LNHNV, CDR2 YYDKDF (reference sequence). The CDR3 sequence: CATSKEGTGVAGANVLTF. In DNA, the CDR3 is TGTGCCACCAGCAAAGAAGGGACAGGGGTAGCCGGGGCCAACGTCCTGACTTTC.

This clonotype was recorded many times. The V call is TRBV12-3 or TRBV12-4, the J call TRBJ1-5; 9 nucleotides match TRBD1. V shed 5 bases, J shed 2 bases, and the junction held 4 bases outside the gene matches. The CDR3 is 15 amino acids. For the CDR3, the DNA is TGTGCCAGCAGTCAAACAGGGGGCCGCAATCAGCCCCAGCATTTT. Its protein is CASSQTGGRNQPQHF.

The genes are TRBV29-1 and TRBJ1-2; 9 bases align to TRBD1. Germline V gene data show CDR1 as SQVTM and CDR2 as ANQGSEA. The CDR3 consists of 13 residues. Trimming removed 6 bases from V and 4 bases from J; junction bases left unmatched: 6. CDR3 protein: CSVRQGEGYGYTF. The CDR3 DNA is TGCAGCGTACGACAGGGGGAGGGCTATGGCTACACCTTC. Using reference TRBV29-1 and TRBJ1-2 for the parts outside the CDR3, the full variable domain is SAVISQKPSRDICQRGTSLTIQCQVDSQVTMMFWYRQQPGQSLTLIATANQGSEATYESGFVIDKFPISRPNLTFSTLTVSNMSPEDSSIYLCSVRQGEGYGYTFGSGTRLTVV.

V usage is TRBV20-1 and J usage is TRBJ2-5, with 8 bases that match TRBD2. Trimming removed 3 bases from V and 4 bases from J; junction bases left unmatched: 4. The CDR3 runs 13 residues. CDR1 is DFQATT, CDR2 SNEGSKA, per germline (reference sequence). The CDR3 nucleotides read TGCAGTGCTAGCGGGGGGGTGTCAGAGACCCAGTACTTC. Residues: CSASGGVSETQYF.

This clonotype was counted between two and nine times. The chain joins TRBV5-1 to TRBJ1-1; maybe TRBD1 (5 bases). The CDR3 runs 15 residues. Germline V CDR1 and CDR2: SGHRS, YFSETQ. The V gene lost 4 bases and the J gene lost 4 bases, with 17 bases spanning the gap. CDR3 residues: CASSPVVGLGTEAFF. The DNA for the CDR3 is TGCGCCAGCAGCCCCGTCGTGGGGCTGGGCACTGAAGCTTTCTTT.

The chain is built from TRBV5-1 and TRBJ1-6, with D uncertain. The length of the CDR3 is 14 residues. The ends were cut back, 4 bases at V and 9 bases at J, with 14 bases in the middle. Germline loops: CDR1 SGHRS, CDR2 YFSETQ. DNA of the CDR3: TGCGCCAGCAGCCCAACTGGGATTGGTTCACCCCTCCACTTT. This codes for CASSPTGIGSPLHF.

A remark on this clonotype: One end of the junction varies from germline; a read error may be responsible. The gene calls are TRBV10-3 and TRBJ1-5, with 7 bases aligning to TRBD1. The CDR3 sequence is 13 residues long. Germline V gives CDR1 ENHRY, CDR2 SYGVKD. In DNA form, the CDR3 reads TGTGCCACCAGTACGGGACAGAGAGCCTACGAGCATTTT. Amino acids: CATSTGQRAYEHF.

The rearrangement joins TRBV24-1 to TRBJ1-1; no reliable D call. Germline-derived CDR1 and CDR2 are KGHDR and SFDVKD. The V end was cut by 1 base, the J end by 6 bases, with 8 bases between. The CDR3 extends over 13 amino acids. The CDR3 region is CATSDFGMAEAFF. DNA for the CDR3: TGTGCCACCAGTGATTTCGGAATGGCTGAAGCTTTCTTT.

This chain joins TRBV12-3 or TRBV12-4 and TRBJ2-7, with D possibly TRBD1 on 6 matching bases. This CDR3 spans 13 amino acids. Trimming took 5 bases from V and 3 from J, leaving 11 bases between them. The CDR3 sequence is CASSVAGDYEQYF. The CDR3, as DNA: TGTGCCAGCAGTGTGGCAGGGGACTACGAGCAGTACTTC.

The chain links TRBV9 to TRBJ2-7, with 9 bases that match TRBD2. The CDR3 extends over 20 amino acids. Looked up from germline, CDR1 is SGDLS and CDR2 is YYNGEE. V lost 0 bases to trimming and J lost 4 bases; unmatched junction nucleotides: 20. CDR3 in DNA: TGTGCCAGCAGCGTAGGAGATATTGTGTGGCGTAGCGGGAGTACTTACGAGCAGTACTTC. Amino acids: CASSVGDIVWRSGSTYEQYF.

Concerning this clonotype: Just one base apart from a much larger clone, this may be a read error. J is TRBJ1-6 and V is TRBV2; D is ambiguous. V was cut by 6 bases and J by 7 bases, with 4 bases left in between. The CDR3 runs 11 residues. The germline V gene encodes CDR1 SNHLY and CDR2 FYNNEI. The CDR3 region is CASRENSPLHF. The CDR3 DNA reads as TGTGCCAGCAGGGAAAATTCACCCCTCCACTTT.

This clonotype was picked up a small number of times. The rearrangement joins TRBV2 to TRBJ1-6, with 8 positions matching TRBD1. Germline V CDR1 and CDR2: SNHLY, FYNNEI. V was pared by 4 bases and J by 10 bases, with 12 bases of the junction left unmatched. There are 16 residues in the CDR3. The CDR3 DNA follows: TGTGCCAGCAGTGGTCAAGGACAGGGTGGACGGTCACCCCTCCACTTT. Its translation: CASSGQGQGGRSPLHF.

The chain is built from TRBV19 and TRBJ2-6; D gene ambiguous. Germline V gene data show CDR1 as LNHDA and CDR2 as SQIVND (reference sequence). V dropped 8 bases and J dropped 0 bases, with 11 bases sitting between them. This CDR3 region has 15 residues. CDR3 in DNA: TGTGCCAGTGGCGCAGGCCTCTCTGGGGCCAACGTCCTGACTTTC. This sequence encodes CASGAGLSGANVLTF.

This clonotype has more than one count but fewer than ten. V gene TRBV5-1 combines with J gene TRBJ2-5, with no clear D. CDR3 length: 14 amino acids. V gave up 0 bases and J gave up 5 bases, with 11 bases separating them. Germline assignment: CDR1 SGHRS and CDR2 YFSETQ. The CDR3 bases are TGCGCCAGCAGCTTGGAAGGCTTTAAGGAGACCCAGTACTTC. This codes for CASSLEGFKETQYF.

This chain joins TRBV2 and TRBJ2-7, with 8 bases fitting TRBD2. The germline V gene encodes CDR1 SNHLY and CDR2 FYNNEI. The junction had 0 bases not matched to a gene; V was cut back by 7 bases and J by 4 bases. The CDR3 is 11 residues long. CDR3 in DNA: TGTGCCAGCATAGCGGGGTACGAGCAGTACTTC. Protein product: CASIAGYEQYF.

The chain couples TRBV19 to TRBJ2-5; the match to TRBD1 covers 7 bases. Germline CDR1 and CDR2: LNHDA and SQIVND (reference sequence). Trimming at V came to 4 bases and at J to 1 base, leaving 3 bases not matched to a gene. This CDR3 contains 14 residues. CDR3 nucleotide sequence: TGTGCCAGTAGTAACGGGGACAGCCAAGAGACCCAGTACTTC. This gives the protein CASSNGDSQETQYF.

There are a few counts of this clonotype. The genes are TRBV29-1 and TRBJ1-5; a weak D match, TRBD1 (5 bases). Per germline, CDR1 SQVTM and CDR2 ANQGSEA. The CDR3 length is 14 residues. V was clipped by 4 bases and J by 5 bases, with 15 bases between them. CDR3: CSVAITLGDQPQHF. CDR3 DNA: TGCAGCGTTGCTATTACACTGGGGGATCAGCCCCAGCATTTT.

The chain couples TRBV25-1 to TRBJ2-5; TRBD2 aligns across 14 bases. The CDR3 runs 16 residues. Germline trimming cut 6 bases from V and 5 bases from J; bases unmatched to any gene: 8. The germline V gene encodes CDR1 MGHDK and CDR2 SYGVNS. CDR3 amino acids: CASSPGTSGRGETQYF. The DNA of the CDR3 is TGTGCCAGCAGCCCCGGGACTAGCGGGAGAGGGGAGACCCAGTACTTC. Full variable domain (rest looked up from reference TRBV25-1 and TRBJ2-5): EADIYQTPRYLVIGTGKKITLECSQTMGHDKMYWYQQDPGMELHLIHYSYGVNSTEKGDLSSESTVSRIRTEHFPLTLESARPSHTSQYLCASSPGTSGRGETQYFGPGTRLLVL.

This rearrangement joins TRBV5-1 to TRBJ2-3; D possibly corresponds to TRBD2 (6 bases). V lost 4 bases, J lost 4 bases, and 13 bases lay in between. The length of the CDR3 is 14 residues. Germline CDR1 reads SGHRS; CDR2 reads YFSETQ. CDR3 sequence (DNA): TGCGCCAGCAGCATCCGGGACTCCGCAGATACGCAGTATTTT. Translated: CASSIRDSADTQYF.

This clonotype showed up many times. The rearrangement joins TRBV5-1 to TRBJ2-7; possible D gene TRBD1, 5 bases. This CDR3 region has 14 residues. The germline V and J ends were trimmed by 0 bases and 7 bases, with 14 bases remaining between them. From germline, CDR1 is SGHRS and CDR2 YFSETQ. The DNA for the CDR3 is TGCGCCAGCAGCTTGGCCACAGGCTCTTGGGAGCAGTACTTC. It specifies CASSLATGSWEQYF.

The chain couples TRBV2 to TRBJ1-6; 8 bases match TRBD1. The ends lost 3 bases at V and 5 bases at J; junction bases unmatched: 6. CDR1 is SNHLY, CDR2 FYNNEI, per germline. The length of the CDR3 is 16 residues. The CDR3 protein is CASSEWTGSNNSPLHF. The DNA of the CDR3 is TGTGCCAGCAGTGAGTGGACAGGGAGTAATAATTCACCCCTCCACTTT.

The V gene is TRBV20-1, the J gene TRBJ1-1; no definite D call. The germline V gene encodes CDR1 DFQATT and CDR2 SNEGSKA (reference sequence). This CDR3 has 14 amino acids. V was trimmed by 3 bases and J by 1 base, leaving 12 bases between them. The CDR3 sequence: CSASFTWRNTEAFF. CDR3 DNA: TGCAGTGCTAGTTTCACTTGGAGGAACACTGAAGCTTTCTTT.